This T cell receptor beta chain was sequenced in a study of blood T cell repertoires in COVID-19. Method: immunoSEQ multiplex PCR; TCRdb's copy keeps in-frame clones and lacks some. The sample has approximately 170,000 clones, roughly nine tenths seen once; the top ten hold 7%. The CDR3 consists of 14 residues. CDR1 is MRHNA, CDR2 SNTAGT, per germline. Trimming removed 6 bases from V and 8 bases from J, with 19 bases in between. This clone has just a few counts. The genes are TRBV6-4 and TRBJ1-2; perhaps TRBD1 as D (5 bases). The material sequenced was peripheral blood. This clonotype was sampled from a woman older than 75 in a cohort sampled during active or convalescent COVID-19. For the CDR3, the DNA is TGTGCCAGCAGCCTTTCCCGGGACTCAGGAGGCTACACCTTC. Encoded protein: CASSLSRDSGGYTF.